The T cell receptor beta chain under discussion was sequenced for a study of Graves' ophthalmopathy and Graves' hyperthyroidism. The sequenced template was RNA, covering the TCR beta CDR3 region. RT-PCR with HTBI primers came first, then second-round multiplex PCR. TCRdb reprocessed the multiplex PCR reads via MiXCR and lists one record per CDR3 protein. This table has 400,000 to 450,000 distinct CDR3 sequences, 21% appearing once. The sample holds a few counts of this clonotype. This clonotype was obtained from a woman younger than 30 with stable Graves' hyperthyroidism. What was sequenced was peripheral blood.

CDR3 sequence: CATSRSGYYEQYF. CDR3 sequence (DNA): TGTGCCACCAGCAGAAGCGGGTACTACGAGCAGTACTTC. This chain connects TRBV15 to TRBJ2-7; D perhaps matches TRBD2 (6 bases). The germline V gene has CDR1 LNHNV and CDR2 YYDKDF (reference sequence). V was clipped by 2 bases and J by 3 bases, with 8 bases between them. This CDR3 spans 13 amino acids.